A single sample gave rise to the 19 T cell receptor beta chains below, sequenced in a study of beta chain features in type 1 diabetes. Reverse transcription of all isolated RNA meant that expressed TCRB transcripts were sequenced. TCRdb keeps only in-frame clones here, not all; method: immunoSEQ multiplex PCR. The sample yields fewer than 250,000 clones, roughly 15% seen once. Sequencing used naive CD4+ T cells from blood. Receptors originate from a woman in her 40s in good health.

V is TRBV5-4 and J is TRBJ2-1, with D hard to call. The CDR3 has 13 amino acids. V was trimmed by 5 bases and J by 7 bases, leaving 13 bases between them. CDR1 is SGHNT, CDR2 YYREEE, per germline (reference sequence). The CDR3 bases are TGTGCCAGCAGGCCGTGGGTCGGGAATGAGCAGTTCTTC. Translated: CASRPWVGNEQFF.

The chain couples TRBV27 to TRBJ2-1, with TRBD1 matching 11 bases. V gave up 8 bases and J gave up 3 bases; unmatched junction bases: 3. Per germline, CDR1 MNHEY and CDR2 SMNVEV (reference sequence). The CDR3 has 14 amino acids. Here the CDR3 reads CASGDRGFYNEQFF. The CDR3 DNA follows: TGTGCCAGCGGGGACAGGGGGTTCTACAATGAGCAGTTCTTC.

This chain connects TRBV4-3 to TRBJ1-5; a weak D match, TRBD1 (5 bases). The germline gives CDR1 LGHNA, CDR2 YSLEER. Trimming removed 0 bases from V and 2 bases from J, with 14 bases in between. This CDR3 has 17 amino acids. The CDR3 bases are TGCGCCAGCAGCCAAGATCCCCGGGGGAAGGGCAATCAGCCCCAGCATTTT. Amino acid sequence: CASSQDPRGKGNQPQHF.

The chain employs TRBV7-2 and TRBJ2-7; possible D gene TRBD2, 6 bases. The CDR3 is made up of 15 amino acids. V was cut by 0 bases and J by 4 bases, with 13 bases left in between. Germline CDR1 reads SGHTA; CDR2 reads FQGNSA. The CDR3 sequence is CASSLAEGWGYEQYF. CDR3 sequence (DNA): TGTGCCAGCAGCTTAGCGGAGGGGTGGGGGTACGAGCAGTACTTC.

This clone was detected a few times. The chain links TRBV11-2 to TRBJ2-1; 11 bases match TRBD2. There are 15 residues in the CDR3. The germline gives CDR1 SGHAT, CDR2 FQNNGV. With V trimmed by 3 bases and J by 8 bases, 6 bases remained unmatched. The chain's CDR3 is CASSFSGGAAYEQFF. The DNA of the CDR3 is TGTGCCAGCAGCTTTAGCGGGGGGGCCGCATATGAGCAGTTCTTC. The variable domain in full, completed from reference TRBV11-2 and TRBJ2-1, reads EAGVAQSPRYKIIEKRQSVAFWCNPISGHATLYWYQQILGQGPKLLIQFQNNGVVDDSQLPKDRFSAERLKGVDSTLKIQPAKLEDSAVYLCASSFSGGAAYEQFFGPGTRLTVL.

This clone was seen only a few times. This same CDR3 is encoded by further DNA sequences in the sample. This chain uses TRBV5-1 with TRBJ1-5; 7 nucleotides align to TRBD1. Germline CDR1 is SGHRS and CDR2 is YFSETQ. The CDR3 length is 15 residues. With V trimmed by 0 bases and J by 0 bases, 0 bases remained unmatched. This CDR3 is CASSLGDSSNQPQHF. DNA for the CDR3: TGCGCCAGCAGCTTGGGGGACAGTAGCAATCAGCCCCAGCATTTT.

This chain joins TRBV9 and TRBJ2-2, with 10 bases aligning to TRBD2. With 4 bases clipped from V and 3 bases from J, the junction kept 12 bases outside the gene matches. Germline assignment: CDR1 SGDLS and CDR2 YYNGEE. The CDR3 loop spans 18 amino acids. CDR3 coding DNA: TGTGCCAGCAGCTCCCTCGGAGCGGGGGGGCCGGACACCGGGGAGCTGTTTTTT. Protein sequence: CASSSLGAGGPDTGELFF.

This clone was recorded a few times. V is TRBV6-6 and J is TRBJ2-2, with 8 bases aligning to TRBD2. This CDR3 comprises 14 residues. Losses at the gene ends were 8 bases for V and 4 bases for J; bases not matched to a gene: 6. In germline, CDR1 is MNHNY, CDR2 SVGAGI (reference sequence). In DNA, the CDR3 is TGTGCCAGCCGGGGGGGGCCGGGCACCGGGGAGCTGTTTTTT. It translates to CASRGGPGTGELFF.

The chain has TRBV7-9 and TRBJ2-2; unclear D gene. The V gene's germline CDR1 is SEHNR and CDR2 FQNEAQ (reference sequence). Deletions cut 7 bases from V and 4 bases from J, with 13 bases between. The CDR3 is made up of 14 amino acids. The CDR3, as DNA: TGTGCCAGCACAAAGTTATCGAGCACCGGGGAGCTGTTTTTT. Translation: CASTKLSSTGELFF.

The sample holds a few counts of this clone. The chain has TRBV10-3 and TRBJ2-1; no reliable D call. Germline V gives CDR1 ENHRY, CDR2 SYGVKD. Trimming cost V 11 bases and J 3 bases, with 14 bases left between them. The CDR3 consists of 13 residues. CDR3 amino acids: CAARADIYNEQFF. CDR3 nucleotides: TGTGCCGCCCGCGCCGACATCTACAATGAGCAGTTCTTC.

The chain is built from TRBV27 and TRBJ2-3; D is perhaps TRBD1 (6 bases). The CDR3 loop spans 17 amino acids. The V gene's germline CDR1 is MNHEY and CDR2 SMNVEV (reference sequence). V was pared by 3 bases and J by 0 bases, with 16 bases between. The CDR3 sequence is CASSFRRQVGSTDTQYF. As DNA, the CDR3 is TGTGCCAGCAGTTTTCGTCGACAGGTGGGGAGCACAGATACGCAGTATTTT.

The V and J genes are TRBV14 and TRBJ2-7; tentatively, D is TRBD1 (6 bases). Germline CDR1 SGHDN, CDR2 FVKESK. V was trimmed by 3 bases and J by 3 bases, leaving 18 bases between them. The CDR3 is 16 residues long. The CDR3 DNA is TGTGCCAGCAGCCAGGGTCTCGGGACATTAAGCTACGAGCAGTACTTC. It encodes CASSQGLGTLSYEQYF. The complete variable domain, with remaining parts taken from reference TRBV14 and TRBJ2-7, reads EAGVTQFPSHSVIEKGQTVTLRCDPISGHDNLYWYRRVMGKEIKFLLHFVKESKQDESGMPNNRFLAERTGGTYSTLKVQPAELEDSGVYFCASSQGLGTLSYEQYFGPGTRLTVT.

CDR3 bases: TGTGCCAGCAGCTTAGTAGGCCAGAGCCCAGGCGAGCAGTACTTC. This gives the protein CASSLVGQSPGEQYF. This chain links TRBV7-2 with TRBJ2-7; D is unclear. Trimming cost V 1 base and J 6 bases, with 16 bases left between them. CDR3 size: 15 residues. Germline-derived CDR1 and CDR2 are SGHTA and FQGNSA.

This clone has a handful of counts. The V and J genes are TRBV5-1 and TRBJ2-1; TRBD2 matches 12 bases. V dropped 0 bases and J dropped 9; count of bases not matched to a gene: 4. Germline-derived CDR1 and CDR2 are SGHRS and YFSETQ. The CDR3 has 15 residues. The CDR3, as DNA: TGCGCCAGCAGCTTGGTGACTAGCGGGGGCCCTGAGCAGTTCTTC. Translated, it gives CASSLVTSGGPEQFF. Full variable domain (rest looked up from reference TRBV5-1 and TRBJ2-1): KAGVTQTPRYLIKTRGQQVTLSCSPISGHRSVSWYQQTPGQGLQFLFEYFSETQRNKGNFPGRFSGRQFSNSRSEMNVSTLELGDSALYLCASSLVTSGGPEQFFGPGTRLTVL.

This clone showed up just a few times. This chain links TRBV2 with TRBJ1-6; 10 nucleotides align to TRBD1. The CDR3 loop spans 16 amino acids. With V trimmed by 2 bases and J by 7 bases, 5 bases remained unmatched. The germline V gene has CDR1 SNHLY and CDR2 FYNNEI. DNA for the CDR3: TGTGCCAGCAGTGAAATTCGGGGACAGGGGAATTCACCCCTCCACTTT. Translation gives CASSEIRGQGNSPLHF.

V and J are TRBV9 and TRBJ1-1; 8 bases are a match to TRBD1. CDR3 length: 14 amino acids. J was trimmed by 4 bases and V by 3 bases; bases with no gene match: 5. CDR1 and CDR2 (germline): SGDLS, YYNGEE. The CDR3 bases are TGTGCCAGCAGCGGGACAGGGCGTATCACTGAAGCTTTCTTT. Translation: CASSGTGRITEAFF. The full variable domain, rest sourced from reference TRBV9 and TRBJ1-1, is DSGVTQTPKHLITATGQRVTLRCSPRSGDLSVYWYQQSLDQGLQFLIQYYNGEERAKGNILERFSAQQFPDLHSELNLSSLELGDSALYFCASSGTGRITEAFFGQGTRLTVV.

This chain uses TRBV7-9 with TRBJ2-1; 9 bases map to TRBD2. The germline CDR1 and CDR2 sequences are SEHNR and FQNEAQ (reference sequence). The junction had 6 bases not matched to a gene; V was cut back by 5 bases and J by 4 bases. This CDR3 is built from 15 residues. The CDR3 DNA follows: TGTGCCAGCAGCCCGAGTAGCGGGGGTTACAATGAGCAGTTCTTC. Encoded protein: CASSPSSGGYNEQFF.

The chain recombines TRBV4-3 with TRBJ2-7; 9 bases align to TRBD1. Trimming removed 4 bases from V and 5 bases from J; junction bases left unmatched: 12. The germline CDR1 and CDR2 sequences are LGHNA and YSLEER. The CDR3 runs 16 residues. The CDR3 protein is CASSLDRGGGYNEQYF. In nucleotides, the CDR3 is TGCGCCAGCAGCCTGGACAGGGGCGGAGGGTATAACGAGCAGTACTTC.

The chain combines TRBV6-1 with TRBJ1-4, with 7 bases fitting TRBD1. V trimming: 8 bases; J trimming: 4 bases; junction bases outside the gene matches: 4. The CDR3 is made up of 13 amino acids. Per the germline V gene, CDR1 is MNHNS and CDR2 is SASEGT. CDR3 region: CASDGQVNEKLFF. The CDR3 region has the DNA TGTGCCAGCGATGGACAGGTTAATGAAAAACTGTTTTTT.